Below, 14 T cell receptor beta chains from the same sample are listed, as sequenced in a study of T cell changes during pregnancy in multiple sclerosis (dated by TCRdb to 2018 to 2020). The method was the immunoSEQ multiplex PCR assay. TCRdb provides this immuneACCESS table in a form limited to in-frame rearrangements. Some clones are lacking; in checked studies, under half of them reflect an unresolved V gene, and why the rest are absent is not known. In this sample the table shows some 97,000 clones, 90% to 95% of which occur a single time. The ten top clones hold roughly 1% of the sample. Sample: peripheral blood, taken before pregnancy. The source of these receptors is a female donor with multiple sclerosis, enrolled in a pregnancy study.

The chain employs TRBV11-2 and TRBJ1-5; 7 nucleotides line up with TRBD1. The germline CDR1 and CDR2 sequences are SGHAT and FQNNGV. This CDR3 has 16 residues. Losses at the gene ends were 1 base for V and 4 bases for J; bases not matched to a gene: 7. As DNA, the CDR3 is TGTGCCAGCAGCTTAGGCGTACAGGGGAGTAATCAGCCCCAGCATTTT. This translates into CASSLGVQGSNQPQHF. The entire variable domain, with the rest obtained from reference TRBV11-2 and TRBJ1-5, is as follows: EAGVAQSPRYKIIEKRQSVAFWCNPISGHATLYWYQQILGQGPKLLIQFQNNGVVDDSQLPKDRFSAERLKGVDSTLKIQPAKLEDSAVYLCASSLGVQGSNQPQHFGDGTRLSIL.

The chain combines TRBV27 with TRBJ2-7; D may be TRBD1 (5 bases). Germline V CDR1 and CDR2: MNHEY, SMNVEV (reference sequence). Trimming cost V 0 bases and J 2 bases, with 11 bases left between them. This CDR3 region has 15 residues. The CDR3 sequence is CASSLSVQGTYEQYF. In DNA form, the CDR3 reads TGTGCCAGCAGTTTATCAGTCCAGGGTACCTACGAGCAGTACTTC.

The chain combines TRBV27 with TRBJ2-7; unclear D gene. Trimming stripped 3 bases from V and 7 bases from J, with 16 bases between. Germline V gives CDR1 MNHEY, CDR2 SMNVEV (reference sequence). The CDR3 spans 14 residues. The CDR3 region is CASSFAGDLEEQYF. As DNA, the CDR3 is TGTGCCAGCAGTTTCGCAGGCGATTTAGAAGAGCAGTACTTC.

The rearrangement uses TRBV11-3 and TRBJ2-3, with TRBD2 matching 10 bases. The CDR3 covers 16 residues. The V gene end was trimmed by 5 bases and the J gene end by 1 base; junction bases not matched to a gene: 6. The germline gives CDR1 SGHNT, CDR2 YENEEA. The CDR3 nucleotides are TGTGCCAGCAGCACAGGGACTAGCGACCGCACAGATACGCAGTATTTT. This encodes CASSTGTSDRTDTQYF.

The rearrangement joins TRBV9 to TRBJ2-3; 13 nucleotides match TRBD2. The CDR3 loop spans 16 amino acids. The germline V gene encodes CDR1 SGDLS and CDR2 YYNGEE. V shed 4 bases, J shed 0 bases, and the junction held 2 bases outside the gene matches. The CDR3 loop is CASSRTSGRSTDTQYF. The CDR3 DNA is TGTGCCAGCAGCAGGACTAGCGGGAGAAGCACAGATACGCAGTATTTT.

The rearrangement joins TRBV19 to TRBJ2-1; 8 bases match TRBD2. The CDR3 spans 13 residues. After removal of 5 bases from V and 7 bases from J, the junction contained 4 bases not matched to a gene. In germline, CDR1 is LNHDA, CDR2 SQIVND (reference sequence). CDR3 region: CASSRTSWNEQFF. The CDR3 DNA sequence: TGTGCCAGTAGTCGGACTAGCTGGAATGAGCAGTTCTTC. Together with reference TRBV19 and TRBJ2-1, the CDR3 gives the full variable domain: DGGITQSPKYLFRKEGQNVTLSCEQNLNHDAMYWYRQDPGQGLRLIYYSQIVNDFQKGDIAEGYSVSREKKESFPLTVTSAQKNPTAFYLCASSRTSWNEQFFGPGTRLTVL.

The chain carries TRBV28 and TRBJ2-5, with 10 bases that match TRBD1. The CDR3 loop spans 16 amino acids. Per germline, CDR1 MDHEN and CDR2 SYDVKM. After removal of 2 bases from V and 0 bases from J, the junction contained 3 bases not matched to a gene. In DNA form, the CDR3 reads TGTGCCAGCAGTTTAAGGACAGGGGGGTACCAAGAGACCCAGTACTTC. Residues: CASSLRTGGYQETQYF. Looking up the rest from reference TRBV28 and TRBJ2-5 gives the full variable domain: DVKVTQSSRYLVKRTGEKVFLECVQDMDHENMFWYRQDPGLGLRLIYFSYDVKMKEKGDIPEGYSVSREKKERFSLILESASTNQTSMYLCASSLRTGGYQETQYFGPGTRLLVL.

The CDR3 spells CASSDNTGTSGAASTDTQYF. CDR3 DNA: TGTGCCAGCAGCGATAACACCGGGACTAGCGGGGCCGCTAGCACAGATACGCAGTATTTT. The chain joins TRBV9 to TRBJ2-3, with 13 bases lining up with TRBD2. CDR1 is SGDLS, CDR2 YYNGEE, per germline. With 3 bases clipped from V and 0 bases from J, the junction kept 13 bases outside the gene matches. The CDR3 has 20 amino acids.

The chain recombines TRBV4-3 with TRBJ2-1; D uncertain. V dropped 0 bases and J dropped 1 base, with 10 bases sitting between them. The CDR3 extends over 16 amino acids. CDR1 is LGHNA, CDR2 YSLEER, per germline. For the CDR3, the DNA is TGCGCCAGCAGCCAAGATACGGCGGTTTCCTACAATGAGCAGTTCTTC. Encoded protein: CASSQDTAVSYNEQFF.

The V call is TRBV5-6, the J call TRBJ2-3; 8 nucleotides align to TRBD1. V lost 2 bases and J lost 5; bases outside the gene matches: 4. Germline V gene lookup returns CDR1 SGHDT and CDR2 YYEEEE. This CDR3 spans 14 amino acids. CDR3 nucleotide sequence: TGTGCCAGCAGCTTAGGACAGGGCGGAGATACGCAGTATTTT. Protein product: CASSLGQGGDTQYF.

The chain links TRBV5-1 to TRBJ1-5; unclear D gene. The V end lost 1 base, the J end lost 1 base, and 9 bases lay between the germline ends. Germline V gives CDR1 SGHRS, CDR2 YFSETQ. CDR3 size: 15 residues. CDR3: CASSLIPGSNQPQHF. Here the CDR3 DNA reads TGCGCCAGCAGCTTGATTCCAGGAAGCAATCAGCCCCAGCATTTT.

The chain's CDR3 is CASSELSTGGRYEQYF. CDR3 coding DNA: TGTGCCAGCAGTGAATTATCTACAGGGGGCAGGTACGAGCAGTACTTC. The genes are TRBV2 and TRBJ2-7, with 9 bases aligning to TRBD1. This CDR3 spans 16 amino acids. The germline V gene encodes CDR1 SNHLY and CDR2 FYNNEI. J gave up 4 bases and V 2 bases, and 9 bases lay outside the gene matches.

There are a few counts of this clone. The chain joins TRBV27 to TRBJ1-5; D unresolved. Germline V gene lookup returns CDR1 MNHEY and CDR2 SMNVEV (reference sequence). Trimming took off 5 bases at V and 6 bases at J, with 14 bases between the two ends. This CDR3 spans 14 amino acids. The chain's CDR3 is CASSANIGGQPQHF. CDR3 coding DNA: TGTGCCAGCAGTGCCAACATTGGAGGTCAGCCCCAGCATTTT.

The chain uses TRBV6-1 and TRBJ1-5, with TRBD1 matching 9 bases. Germline V lookup: CDR1 MNHNS, CDR2 SASEGT. Germline trimming cut 6 bases from V and 7 bases from J; bases unmatched to any gene: 4. This CDR3 has 13 residues. The chain's CDR3 is CASRRDRAQPQHF. The CDR3 bases are TGTGCCAGCAGAAGGGACAGGGCCCAGCCCCAGCATTTT.